This TCR beta chain was recorded in a study of blood T cell repertoires in COVID-19. About the research overall: Acute and convalescent COVID-19 samples came from the United States, Italy and Spain. PBMCs, B-cell-depleted T cells, or T cells provided the cDNA or gDNA that made up the material.

The germline CDR1 and CDR2 sequences are SGHDN and FVKESK. Trimming took 8 bases from V and 4 from J; bases not matched to a gene: 11. The CDR3 has 15 residues. As handled by the study authors: It was from reference gene primer amplification that nucleated cell counts were estimated. The data were produced by immunoSEQ multiplex PCR, yet TCRdb's version contains in-frame clones alone and is incomplete. The D gene and trimming were derived from the DNA, and the V and J assignments and clone size from that table. Among about 190,000 clones listed, approximately 80% were seen once. The TCR sequence derives from a man aged 50 to 59 who had recovered from COVID-19. Material: peripheral blood. The rearrangement links TRBV14 to TRBJ2-1, with 7 bases aligning to TRBD2. The CDR3: CASAHIGTTYNEQFF. The DNA of the CDR3 is TGTGCCAGCGCTCATATCGGGACTACATACAATGAGCAGTTCTTC.